This paragraph reports one T cell receptor beta chain. CDR1 and CDR2 from the germline V gene are MDHEN and SYDVKM. The CDR3 is 15 residues long. Deletions cut 6 bases from V and 8 bases from J, with 20 bases between. These data come from a study of blood T cell repertoires in COVID-19. Study overall: Sources were T cells, B-cell-depleted T cells, or PBMCs; the material itself was cDNA or gDNA.

Those who participated ranged in age from about 18 to 89 years and resided in about two dozen US areas. Participants' reported clinical history set cohort assignment. Data came from immunoSEQ multiplex PCR; TCRdb stores just in-frame clones and leaves some out. This table has a few hundred thousand clones, 87% appearing once. This clonotype was obtained from a woman aged 45-65 years who had recovered from COVID-19. The sequenced sample consisted of PBMCs or T cells enriched from blood (not recorded which). The rearrangement links TRBV28 to TRBJ2-1; maybe TRBD1 (6 bases). CDR3 nucleotides: TGTGCCAGCAGAGTCAGGCAGGGGACAATTTATGAGCAGTTCTTC. This codes for CASRVRQGTIYEQFF.